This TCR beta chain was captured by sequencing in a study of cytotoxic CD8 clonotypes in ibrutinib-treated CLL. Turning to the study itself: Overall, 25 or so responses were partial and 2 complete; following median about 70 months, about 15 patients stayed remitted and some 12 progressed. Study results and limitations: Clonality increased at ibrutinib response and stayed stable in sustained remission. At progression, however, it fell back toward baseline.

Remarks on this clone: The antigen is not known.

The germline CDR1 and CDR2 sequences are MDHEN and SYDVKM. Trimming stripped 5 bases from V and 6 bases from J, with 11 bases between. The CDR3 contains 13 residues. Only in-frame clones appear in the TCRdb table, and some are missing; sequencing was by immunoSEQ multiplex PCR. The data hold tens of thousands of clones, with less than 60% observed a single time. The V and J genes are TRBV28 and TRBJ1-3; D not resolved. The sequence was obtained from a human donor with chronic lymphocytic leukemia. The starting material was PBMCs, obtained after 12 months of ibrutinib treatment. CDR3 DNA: TGTGCCAGCAGTCCTCAACGTTTAAACACCATATATTTT. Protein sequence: CASSPQRLNTIYF.